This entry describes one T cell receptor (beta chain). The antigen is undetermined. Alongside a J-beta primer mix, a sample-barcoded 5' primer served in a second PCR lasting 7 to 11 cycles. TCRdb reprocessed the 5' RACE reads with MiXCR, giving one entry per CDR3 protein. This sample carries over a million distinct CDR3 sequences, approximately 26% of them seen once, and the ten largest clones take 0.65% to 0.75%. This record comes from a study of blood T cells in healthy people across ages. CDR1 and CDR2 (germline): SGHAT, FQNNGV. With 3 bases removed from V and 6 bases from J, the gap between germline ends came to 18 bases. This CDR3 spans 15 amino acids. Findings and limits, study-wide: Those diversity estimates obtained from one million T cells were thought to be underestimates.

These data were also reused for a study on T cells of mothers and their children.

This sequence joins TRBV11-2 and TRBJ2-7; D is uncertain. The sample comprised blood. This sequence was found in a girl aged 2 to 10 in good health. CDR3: CASSLGSLRASEQYF. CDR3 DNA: TGTGCCAGCAGCTTGGGATCCCTTCGGGCCTCCGAGCAGTACTTC.